What follows describes a single T cell receptor beta chain. Sequencing was performed with immunoSEQ multiplex PCR; in TCRdb, only in-frame clones are kept and a portion is missing. The data contain roughly 710,000 clones, around 85% of them singletons. The sample originates from a study of shared T cell receptors in the human thymus. Germline CDR1 reads LGHNA; CDR2 reads YSLEER. The V segment lost 0 bases and the J segment 7 bases; nucleotides outside the gene matches: 5. The CDR3 loop spans 15 amino acids. These data are also associated with another study on human thymus T cells. That source notes: The source of the thymus tissue was resections taken during corrective heart surgery. Thymic and blood repertoires seemed to favor certain V and J genes.

The V gene is TRBV4-3, the J gene TRBJ1-5, with TRBD1 matching 8 bases. The sequencing input was thymocytes. This receptor was taken from a girl under two years old with a congenital heart defect. CDR3 amino acids: CASSQEQGDDQPQHF. DNA for the CDR3: TGCGCCAGCAGCCAAGAACAGGGGGACGACCAGCCCCAGCATTTT.